The entry below gives a single T cell receptor (beta chain) sequence along with its context. The source of the sample is a study of CD8+ T cells in alopecia areata. Germline V gene lookup returns CDR1 SGHNT and CDR2 YENEEA. The CDR3 consists of 15 residues. The V gene end was trimmed by 2 bases and the J gene end by 4 bases; junction bases not matched to a gene: 6. Treatment here: oral pan-JAK inhibitor, 5-10 mg twice daily. RNA was extracted and reverse transcribed into cDNA as the sequencing template. Measured with immunoSEQ multiplex PCR; TCRdb has only the in-frame clones, and not every one. This table holds around 270,000 clones, 58% found once.

The sequencing here drew on CD4+ T cells sorted from blood, taken at week 24, from a patient treated with tofacitinib. The chain has TRBV11-3 and TRBJ2-3; 7 nucleotides line up with TRBD1. The receptor comes from a human donor with alopecia areata. DNA of the CDR3: TGTGCCAGCAGCTTATCTCCTACAGGGGCAGATACGCAGTATTTT. Translating gives CASSLSPTGADTQYF.